This entry features one TCR beta chain sequence. CDR1 and CDR2 (germline): LNHDA, SQIVND (reference sequence). CDR3 length equals 12 residues. V lost 1 base, J lost 7 bases, and 7 bases lay in between. Assay used: immunoSEQ multiplex PCR; TCRdb lists only in-frame clones, some missing. The table shows about 330,000 clones, with roughly two thirds occurring only once. This sample stems from a study of cytotoxic CD8 clonotypes in ibrutinib-treated CLL. This receptor was identified in a human donor with chronic lymphocytic leukemia. Source: PBMCs, taken after 36 months of ibrutinib treatment. V gene TRBV19 combines with J gene TRBJ1-1, with no clear D. CDR3 residues: CASSIVVGEAFF. CDR3 sequence (DNA): TGTGCCAGTAGTATAGTTGTCGGTGAAGCTTTCTTT.